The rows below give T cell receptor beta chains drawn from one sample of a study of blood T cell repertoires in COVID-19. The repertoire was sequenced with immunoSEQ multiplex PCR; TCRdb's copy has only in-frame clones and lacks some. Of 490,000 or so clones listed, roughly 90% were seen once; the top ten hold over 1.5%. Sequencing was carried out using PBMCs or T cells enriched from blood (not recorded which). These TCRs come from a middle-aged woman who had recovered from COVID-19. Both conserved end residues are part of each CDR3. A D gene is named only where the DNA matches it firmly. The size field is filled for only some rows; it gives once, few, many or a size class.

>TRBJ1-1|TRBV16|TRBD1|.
CASSLTGGMRAFF
TGTGCCAGCAGCCTGACAGGGGGAATGAGAGCTTTCTTT
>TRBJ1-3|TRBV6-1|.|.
CASSEATRVGNTIYF
TGTGCCAGCAGTGAAGCGACCAGGGTCGGAAACACCATATATTTT
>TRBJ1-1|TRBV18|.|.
CASSPSGGLGNTEAFF
TGTGCCAGCTCACCATCTGGGGGGTTGGGGAACACTGAAGCTTTCTTT
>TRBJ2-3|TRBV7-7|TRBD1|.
CASSLGQGATDTQYF
TGTGCCAGCAGCCTCGGACAGGGGGCGACAGATACGCAGTATTTT
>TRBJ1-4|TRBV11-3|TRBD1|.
CASSRNRQGRKLFF
TGTGCCAGCAGCCGAAATCGACAGGGAAGGAAACTGTTTTTT
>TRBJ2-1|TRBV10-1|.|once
CASSESIPSLDEQFF
TGCGCCAGCAGTGAGTCGATCCCTAGCCTTGATGAGCAGTTCTTC
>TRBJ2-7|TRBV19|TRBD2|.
CASSVLAGGNYEQYF
TGTGCCAGTAGTGTTCTAGCGGGAGGGAACTACGAGCAGTACTTC
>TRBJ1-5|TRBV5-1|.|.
CASSLLGYSNQPQHF
TGCGCCAGCAGCTTGCTCGGGTATAGCAATCAGCCCCAGCATTTT
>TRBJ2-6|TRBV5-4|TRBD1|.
CASSLGGTASGANVLTF
TGTGCCAGCAGCTTGGGGGGGACAGCCTCTGGGGCCAACGTCCTGACTTTC
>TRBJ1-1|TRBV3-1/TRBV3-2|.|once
CASSQGQMNTEAFF
TGTGCCAGCAGCCAAGGACAGATGAACACTGAAGCTTTCTTT
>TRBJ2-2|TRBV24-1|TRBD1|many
CATSGTGNTGELFF
TGTGCCACCTCCGGGACAGGGAACACCGGGGAGCTGTTTTTT
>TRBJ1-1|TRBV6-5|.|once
CASSILPIEAEAFF
TGTGCCAGCAGCATTTTACCAATTGAGGCTGAAGCTTTCTTT
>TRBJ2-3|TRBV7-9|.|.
CASSLEEDSTDTQYF
TGTGCCAGCAGCTTAGAGGAGGATTCCACAGATACGCAGTATTTT
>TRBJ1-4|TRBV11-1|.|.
CASFLGGTNEKLFF
TGTGCCAGCTTCCTCGGGGGGACTAATGAAAAACTGTTTTTT
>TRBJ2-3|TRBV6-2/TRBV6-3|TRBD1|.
CASSWDRGQKDTQYF
TGTGCCAGCAGTTGGGACAGGGGGCAGAAAGATACGCAGTATTTT
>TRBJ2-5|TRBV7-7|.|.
CASSSHFSVGETQYF
TGTGCTAGCAGTAGCCATTTTAGCGTAGGGGAGACCCAGTACTTC
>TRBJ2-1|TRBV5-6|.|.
CASSQDSWNNEQFF
TGTGCCAGCAGCCAAGACAGTTGGAACAATGAGCAGTTCTTC
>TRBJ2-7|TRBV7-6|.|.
CASSLERGNEQYF
TGTGCCAGCAGCTTAGAGCGAGGGAACGAGCAGTACTTC
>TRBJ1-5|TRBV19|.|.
CASSIPGQTYQPQHF
TGTGCCAGTAGTATCCCTGGACAGACATATCAGCCCCAGCATTTT
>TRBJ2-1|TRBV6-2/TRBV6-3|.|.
CASSRQSAYNEQFF
TGTGCCAGCAGTCGACAATCAGCCTACAATGAGCAGTTCTTC
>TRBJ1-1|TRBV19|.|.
CASSIVNRNTEAFF
TGTGCCAGTAGTATAGTTAACAGGAACACTGAAGCTTTCTTT
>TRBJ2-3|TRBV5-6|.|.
CASSFVARLYGTQYF
TGTGCCAGCAGCTTTGTGGCTAGGTTGTACGGGACGCAGTATTTT
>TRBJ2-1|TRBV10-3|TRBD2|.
CAISGTLAESYNEQFF
TGTGCCATCAGCGGGACTCTAGCGGAGTCCTACAATGAGCAGTTCTTC
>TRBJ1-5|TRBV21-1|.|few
CASAGRPDSNQPQHF
TGTGCCAGCGCGGGACGACCCGATAGCAATCAGCCCCAGCATTTT
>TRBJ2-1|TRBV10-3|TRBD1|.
CAISDSDRGTDNEQFF
TGTGCCATCAGTGACTCGGACAGGGGGACCGACAATGAGCAGTTCTTC
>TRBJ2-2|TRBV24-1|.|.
CATSDPGYTGELFF
TGTGCCACCAGTGACCCAGGGTACACCGGGGAGCTGTTTTTT
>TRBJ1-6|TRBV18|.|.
CASSPQWGGMDSPLHF
TGTGCCAGCTCACCACAGTGGGGAGGTATGGATTCACCCCTCCACTTT
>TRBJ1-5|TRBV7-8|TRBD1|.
CASSSGQGLQPQHF
TGTGCCAGCAGCTCGGGACAGGGCCTTCAGCCCCAGCATTTT
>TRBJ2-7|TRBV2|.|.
CASLSGWAYEQYF
TGTGCCAGCTTAAGCGGCTGGGCCTACGAGCAGTACTTC
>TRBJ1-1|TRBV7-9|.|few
CASSLTEGTEAFF
TGTGCCAGCAGCTTAACCGAGGGCACTGAAGCTTTCTTT
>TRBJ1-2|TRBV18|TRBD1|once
CASSPLGQGNYGYTF
TGTGCCAGCTCACCCCTGGGACAGGGAAACTATGGCTACACCTTC
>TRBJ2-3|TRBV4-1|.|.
CASSQVLASSTDTQYF
TGCGCCAGCAGCCAAGTCCTAGCGAGTAGCACAGATACGCAGTATTTT
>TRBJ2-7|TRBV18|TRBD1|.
CASSPPLDRERLYEQYF
TGTGCCAGCTCACCACCGTTAGACAGGGAACGTCTCTACGAGCAGTACTTC
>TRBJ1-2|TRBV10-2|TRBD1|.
CASSEFMTGDYGYTF
TGCGCCAGCAGTGAGTTTATGACAGGGGACTATGGCTACACCTTC
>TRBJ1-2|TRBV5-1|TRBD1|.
CASSLDGQGLSADF
TGCGCCAGCAGCTTGGATGGACAGGGCCTTAGTGCGGACTTC
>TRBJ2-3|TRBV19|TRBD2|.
CASSILAGGSTDTQYF
TGTGCCAGTAGTATCTTGGCGGGAGGTAGCACAGATACGCAGTATTTT
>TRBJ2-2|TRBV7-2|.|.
CASSSRGELFF
TGTGCCAGCAGCTCCCGCGGGGAGCTGTTTTTT
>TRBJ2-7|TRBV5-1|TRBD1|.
CASSLTYTGTGGGPYEQYF
TGCGCCAGCAGCCTCACCTATACCGGGACAGGTGGGGGTCCCTACGAGCAGTACTTC
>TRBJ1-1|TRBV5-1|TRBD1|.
CASSQRGEKGQGRRAEAFF
TGCGCCAGCAGCCAACGAGGGGAAAAGGGACAGGGAAGGAGGGCTGAAGCTTTCTTT
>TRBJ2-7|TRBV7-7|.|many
CASSLETGKQYEQYF
TGTGCCAGCAGCTTAGAAACAGGGAAACAGTACGAGCAGTACTTC
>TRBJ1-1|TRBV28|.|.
CASSLVLVWGVAEAFF
TGTGCCAGCAGTTTGGTCCTCGTCTGGGGCGTCGCTGAAGCTTTCTTT
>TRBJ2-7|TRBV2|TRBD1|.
CASRPGQGLSYEQYF
TGTGCCAGCAGGCCGGGACAGGGACTCTCCTACGAGCAGTACTTC
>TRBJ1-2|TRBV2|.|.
CASSEIRGWGPRNNYGYTF
TGTGCCAGCAGTGAGATCAGGGGCTGGGGCCCTAGAAATAACTATGGCTACACCTTC
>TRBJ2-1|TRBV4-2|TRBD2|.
CASTAGLSGGNEQFF
TGTGCCAGCACCGCAGGATTATCCGGGGGGAATGAGCAGTTCTTC
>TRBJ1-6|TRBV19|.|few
CASSIVRGNSALHF
TGTGCCAGTAGTATTGTGCGGGGGAATTCAGCCCTCCACTTT
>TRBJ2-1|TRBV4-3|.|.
CASSQDGRVRYNEQFF
TGCGCCAGCAGCCAAGATGGGCGGGTGAGATACAATGAGCAGTTCTTC
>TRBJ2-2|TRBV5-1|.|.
CASTPGGAAGELFF
TGCGCCAGCACCCCTGGGGGGGCCGCCGGGGAGCTGTTTTTT
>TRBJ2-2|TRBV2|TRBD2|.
CASNPLAGGSSGELFF
TGTGCCAGCAACCCACTAGCGGGAGGGAGCTCCGGGGAGCTGTTTTTT
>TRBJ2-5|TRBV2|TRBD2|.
CARTSVEGETQYF
TGTGCCAGGACTAGCGTAGAGGGAGAGACCCAGTACTTC
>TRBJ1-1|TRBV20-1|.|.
CSASPGNTEAFF
TGCAGTGCTAGTCCGGGTAACACTGAAGCTTTCTTT
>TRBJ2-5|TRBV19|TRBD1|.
CASSTSRQGLGGVGKTQYF
TGTGCCAGTAGTACGAGTAGACAGGGGTTGGGGGGAGTCGGGAAGACCCAGTACTTC
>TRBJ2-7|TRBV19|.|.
CASSTPDMQYF
TGTGCCAGTAGTACCCCGGACATGCAGTACTTC
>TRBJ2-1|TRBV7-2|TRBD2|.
CASSPVLGRVNNEQFF
TGTGCCAGCAGCCCAGTTCTTGGGAGGGTAAACAATGAGCAGTTCTTC
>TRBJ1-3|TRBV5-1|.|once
CASSRGTYSSGNTIYF
TGCGCCAGCAGCCGGGGGACTTACAGCTCTGGAAACACCATATATTTT
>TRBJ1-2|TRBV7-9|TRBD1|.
CASSQYPPGQAYGYTF
TGTGCCAGCAGTCAATATCCCCCGGGACAGGCCTATGGCTACACCTTC